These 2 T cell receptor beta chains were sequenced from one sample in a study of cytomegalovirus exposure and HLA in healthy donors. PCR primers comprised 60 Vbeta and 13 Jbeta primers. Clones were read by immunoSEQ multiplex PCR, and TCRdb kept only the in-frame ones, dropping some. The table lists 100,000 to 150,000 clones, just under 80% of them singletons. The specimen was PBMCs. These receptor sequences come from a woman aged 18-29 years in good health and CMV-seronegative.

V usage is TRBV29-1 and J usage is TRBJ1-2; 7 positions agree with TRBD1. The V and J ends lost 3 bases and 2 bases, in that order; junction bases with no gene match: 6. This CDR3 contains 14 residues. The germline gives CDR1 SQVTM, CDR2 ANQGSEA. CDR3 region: CSVDLTGQNYGYTF. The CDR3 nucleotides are TGCAGCGTTGATCTGACAGGGCAGAACTATGGCTACACCTTC.

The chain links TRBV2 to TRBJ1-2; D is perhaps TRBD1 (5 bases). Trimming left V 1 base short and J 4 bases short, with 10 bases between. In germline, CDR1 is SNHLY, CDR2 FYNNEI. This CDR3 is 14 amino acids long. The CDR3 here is CASSEEGISYGYTF. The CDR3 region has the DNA TGTGCCAGCAGTGAAGAGGGGATTTCCTATGGCTACACCTTC.